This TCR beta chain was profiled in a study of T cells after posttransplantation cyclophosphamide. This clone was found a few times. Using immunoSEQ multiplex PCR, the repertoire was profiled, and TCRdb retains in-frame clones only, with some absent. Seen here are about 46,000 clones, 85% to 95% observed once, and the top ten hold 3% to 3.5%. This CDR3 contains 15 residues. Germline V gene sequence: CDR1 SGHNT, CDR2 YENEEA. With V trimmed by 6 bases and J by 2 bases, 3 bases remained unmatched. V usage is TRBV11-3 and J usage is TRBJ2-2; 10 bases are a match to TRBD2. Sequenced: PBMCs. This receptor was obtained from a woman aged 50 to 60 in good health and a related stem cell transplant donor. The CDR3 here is CASSGLAANTGELFF. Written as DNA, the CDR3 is TGTGCCAGCAGTGGACTAGCGGCTAACACCGGGGAGCTGTTTTTT.